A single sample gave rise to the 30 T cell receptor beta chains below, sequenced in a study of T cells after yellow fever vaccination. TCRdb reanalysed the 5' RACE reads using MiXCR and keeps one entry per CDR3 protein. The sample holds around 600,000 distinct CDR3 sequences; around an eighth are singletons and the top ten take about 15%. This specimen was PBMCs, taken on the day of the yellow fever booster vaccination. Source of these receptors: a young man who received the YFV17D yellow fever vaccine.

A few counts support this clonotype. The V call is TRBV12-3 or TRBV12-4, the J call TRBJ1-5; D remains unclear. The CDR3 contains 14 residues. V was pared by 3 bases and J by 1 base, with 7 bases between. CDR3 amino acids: CASSFGESNQPQHF. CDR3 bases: TGTGCCAGCAGTTTTGGTGAGAGCAATCAGCCCCAGCATTTT.

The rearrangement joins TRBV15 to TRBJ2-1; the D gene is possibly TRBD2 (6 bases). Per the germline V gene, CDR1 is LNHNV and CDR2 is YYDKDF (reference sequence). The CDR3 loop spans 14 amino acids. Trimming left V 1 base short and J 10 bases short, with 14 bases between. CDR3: CATSRAALGGEQFF. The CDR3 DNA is TGTGCCACCAGCAGAGCCGCCCTGGGGGGAGAGCAGTTCTTC.

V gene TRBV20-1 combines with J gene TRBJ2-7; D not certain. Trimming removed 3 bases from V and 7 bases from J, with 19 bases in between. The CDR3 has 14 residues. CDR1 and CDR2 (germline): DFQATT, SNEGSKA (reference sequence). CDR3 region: CSARTQTEFIEQYF. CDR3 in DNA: TGCAGTGCTAGGACGCAAACGGAGTTCATAGAGCAGTACTTC.

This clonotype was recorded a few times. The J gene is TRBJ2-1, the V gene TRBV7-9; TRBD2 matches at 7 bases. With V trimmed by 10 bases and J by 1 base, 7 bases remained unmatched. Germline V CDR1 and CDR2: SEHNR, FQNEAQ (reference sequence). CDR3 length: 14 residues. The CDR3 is CATREDGSYNEQFF. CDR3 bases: TGTGCCACCCGGGAGGACGGGTCCTACAATGAGCAGTTCTTC. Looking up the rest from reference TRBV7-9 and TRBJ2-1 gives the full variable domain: DTGVSQNPRHKITKRGQNVTFRCDPISEHNRLYWYRQTLGQGPEFLTYFQNEAQLEKSRLLSDRFSAERPKGSFSTLEIQRTEQGDSAMYLCATREDGSYNEQFFGPGTRLTVL.

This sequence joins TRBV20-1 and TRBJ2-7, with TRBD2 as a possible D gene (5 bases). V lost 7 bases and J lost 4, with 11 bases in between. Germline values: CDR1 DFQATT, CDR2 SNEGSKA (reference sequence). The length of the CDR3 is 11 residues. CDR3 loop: CSGSARYEQYF. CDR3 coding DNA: TGCAGTGGTAGCGCAAGATACGAGCAGTACTTC.

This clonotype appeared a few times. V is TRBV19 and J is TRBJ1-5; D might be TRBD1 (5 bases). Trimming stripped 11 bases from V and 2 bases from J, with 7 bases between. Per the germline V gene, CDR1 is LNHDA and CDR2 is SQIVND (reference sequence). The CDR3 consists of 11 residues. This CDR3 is CAGGGNQPQHF. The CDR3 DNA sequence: TGTGCCGGGGGGGGCAATCAGCCCCAGCATTTT. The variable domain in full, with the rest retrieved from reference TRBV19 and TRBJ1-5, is DGGITQSPKYLFRKEGQNVTLSCEQNLNHDAMYWYRQDPGQGLRLIYYSQIVNDFQKGDIAEGYSVSREKKESFPLTVTSAQKNPTAFYLCAGGGNQPQHFGDGTRLSIL.

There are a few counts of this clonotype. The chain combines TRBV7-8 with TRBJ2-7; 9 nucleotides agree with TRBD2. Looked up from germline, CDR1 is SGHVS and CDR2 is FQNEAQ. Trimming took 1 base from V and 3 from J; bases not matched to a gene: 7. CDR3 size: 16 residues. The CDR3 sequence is CASSLDSGSFVYEQYF. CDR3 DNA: TGTGCCAGCAGCTTAGATAGCGGGAGTTTCGTCTACGAGCAGTACTTC.

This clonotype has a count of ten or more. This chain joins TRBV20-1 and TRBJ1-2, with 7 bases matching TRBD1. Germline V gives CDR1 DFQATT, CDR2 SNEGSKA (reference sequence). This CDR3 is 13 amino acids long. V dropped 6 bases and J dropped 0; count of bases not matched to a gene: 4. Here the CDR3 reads CSAPTGSNYGYTF. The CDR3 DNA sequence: TGCAGTGCCCCGACAGGGTCTAACTATGGCTACACCTTC.

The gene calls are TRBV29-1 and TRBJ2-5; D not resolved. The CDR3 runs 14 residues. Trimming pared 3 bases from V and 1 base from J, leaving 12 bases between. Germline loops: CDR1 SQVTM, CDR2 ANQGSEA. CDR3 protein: CSVDGQKFQETQYF. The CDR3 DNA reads TGCAGCGTTGATGGCCAGAAGTTCCAAGAGACCCAGTACTTC.

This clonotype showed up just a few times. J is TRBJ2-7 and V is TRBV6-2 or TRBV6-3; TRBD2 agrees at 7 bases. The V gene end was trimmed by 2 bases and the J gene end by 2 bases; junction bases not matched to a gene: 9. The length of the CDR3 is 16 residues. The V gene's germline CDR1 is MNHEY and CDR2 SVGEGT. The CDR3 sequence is CASSYNWEGPTYEQYF. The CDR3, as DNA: TGTGCCAGCAGTTACAACTGGGAGGGCCCAACCTACGAGCAGTACTTC.

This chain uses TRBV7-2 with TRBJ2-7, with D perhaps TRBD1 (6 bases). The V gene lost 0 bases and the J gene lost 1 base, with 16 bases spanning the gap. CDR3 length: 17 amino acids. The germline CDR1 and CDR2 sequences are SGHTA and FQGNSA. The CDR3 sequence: CASSLAATGYSSYEQYF. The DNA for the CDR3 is TGTGCCAGCAGCTTAGCGGCCACAGGGTATTCATCCTACGAGCAGTACTTC.

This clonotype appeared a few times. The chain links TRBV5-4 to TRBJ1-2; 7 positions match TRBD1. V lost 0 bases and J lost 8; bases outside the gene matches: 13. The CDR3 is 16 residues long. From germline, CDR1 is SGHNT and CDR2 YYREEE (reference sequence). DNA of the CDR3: TGTGCCAGCAGCTTGGGGAGGACAGGTTCTTCGAAAGGCTACACCTTC. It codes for CASSLGRTGSSKGYTF.

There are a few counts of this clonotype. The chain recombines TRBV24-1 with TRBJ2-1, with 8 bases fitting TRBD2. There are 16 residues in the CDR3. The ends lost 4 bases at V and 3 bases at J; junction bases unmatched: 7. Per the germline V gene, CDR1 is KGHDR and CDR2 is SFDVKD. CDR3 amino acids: CATSEESGSHYNEQFF. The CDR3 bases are TGTGCCACCAGTGAGGAGAGCGGGAGTCACTACAATGAGCAGTTCTTC.

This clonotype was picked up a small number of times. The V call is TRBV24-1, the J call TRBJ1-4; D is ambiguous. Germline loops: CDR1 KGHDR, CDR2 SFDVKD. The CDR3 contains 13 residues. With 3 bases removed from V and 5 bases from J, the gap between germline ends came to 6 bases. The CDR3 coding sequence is TGTGCCACCAGTGATGGGAGGAATGAAAAACTGTTTTTT. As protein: CATSDGRNEKLFF.

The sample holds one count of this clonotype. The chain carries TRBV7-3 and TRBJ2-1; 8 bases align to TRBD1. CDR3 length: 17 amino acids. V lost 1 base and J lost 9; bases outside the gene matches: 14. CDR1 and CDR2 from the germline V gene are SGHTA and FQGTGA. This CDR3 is CASSLSPGAGGFGEQFF. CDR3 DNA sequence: TGTGCCAGCAGCTTAAGCCCTGGGGCAGGGGGCTTCGGTGAGCAGTTCTTC.

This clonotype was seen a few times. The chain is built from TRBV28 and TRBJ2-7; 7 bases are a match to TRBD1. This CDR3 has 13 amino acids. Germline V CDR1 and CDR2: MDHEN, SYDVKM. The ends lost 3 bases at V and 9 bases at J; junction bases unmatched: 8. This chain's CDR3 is CASSFRTGTGQYF. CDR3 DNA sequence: TGTGCCAGCAGTTTCCGGACAGGTACAGGGCAGTACTTC.

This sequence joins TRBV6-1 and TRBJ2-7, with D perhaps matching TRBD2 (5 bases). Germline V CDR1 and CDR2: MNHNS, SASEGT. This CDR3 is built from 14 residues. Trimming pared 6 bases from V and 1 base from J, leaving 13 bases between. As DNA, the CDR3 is TGTGCCAGCAGGGAGAGGGCCTATTCCTACGAGCAGTACTTC. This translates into CASRERAYSYEQYF.

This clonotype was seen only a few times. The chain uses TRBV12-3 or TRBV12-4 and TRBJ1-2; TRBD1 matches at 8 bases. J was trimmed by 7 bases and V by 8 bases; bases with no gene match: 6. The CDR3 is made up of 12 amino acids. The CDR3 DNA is TGTGCCAGCCAAGCAGGGACAGGTGGCTACACCTTC. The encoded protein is CASQAGTGGYTF.

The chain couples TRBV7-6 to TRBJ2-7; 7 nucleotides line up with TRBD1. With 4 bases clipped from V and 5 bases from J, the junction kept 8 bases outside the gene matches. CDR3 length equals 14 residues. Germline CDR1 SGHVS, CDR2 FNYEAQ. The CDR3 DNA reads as TGTGCCAGCAGCTCCGGACAGGCCTGGGACGAGCAGTACTTC. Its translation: CASSSGQAWDEQYF.

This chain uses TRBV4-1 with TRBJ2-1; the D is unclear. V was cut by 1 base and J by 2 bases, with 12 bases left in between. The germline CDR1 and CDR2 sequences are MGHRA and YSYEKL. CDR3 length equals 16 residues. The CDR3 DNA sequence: TGCGCCAGCAGCCAAGTCCCTCGCGGTGCCTACAATGAGCAGTTCTTC. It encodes CASSQVPRGAYNEQFF.

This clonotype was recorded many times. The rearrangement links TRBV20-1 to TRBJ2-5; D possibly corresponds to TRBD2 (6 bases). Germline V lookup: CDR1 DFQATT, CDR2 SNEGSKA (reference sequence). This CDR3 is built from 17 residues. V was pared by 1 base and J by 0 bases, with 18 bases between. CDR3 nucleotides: TGCAGTGCTAGAGGGGGGGTTAGCGCCCCGTACCAAGAGACCCAGTACTTC. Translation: CSARGGVSAPYQETQYF.

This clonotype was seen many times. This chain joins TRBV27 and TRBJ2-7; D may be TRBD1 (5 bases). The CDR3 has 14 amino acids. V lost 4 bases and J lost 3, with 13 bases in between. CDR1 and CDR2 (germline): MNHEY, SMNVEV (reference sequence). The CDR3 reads CASSSQGGVYEQYF. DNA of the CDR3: TGTGCCAGCAGTTCTCAGGGTGGGGTCTACGAGCAGTACTTC.

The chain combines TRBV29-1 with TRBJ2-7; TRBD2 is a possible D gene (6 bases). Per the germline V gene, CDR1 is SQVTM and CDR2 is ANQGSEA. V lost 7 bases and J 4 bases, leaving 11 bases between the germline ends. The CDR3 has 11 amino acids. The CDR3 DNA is TGCAGCGCAGGGACTGAATACGAGCAGTACTTC. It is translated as CSAGTEYEQYF.

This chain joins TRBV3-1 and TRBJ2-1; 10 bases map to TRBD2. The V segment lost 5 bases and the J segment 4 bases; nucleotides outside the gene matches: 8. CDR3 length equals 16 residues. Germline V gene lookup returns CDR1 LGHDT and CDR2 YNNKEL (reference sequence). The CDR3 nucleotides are TGTGCCAGCAGCTCCTGGACTAGCGGCTTATACAATGAGCAGTTCTTC. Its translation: CASSSWTSGLYNEQFF.

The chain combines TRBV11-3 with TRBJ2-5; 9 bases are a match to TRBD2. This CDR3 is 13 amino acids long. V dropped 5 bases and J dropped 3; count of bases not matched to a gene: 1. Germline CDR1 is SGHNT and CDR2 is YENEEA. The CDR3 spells CASSASGKETQYF. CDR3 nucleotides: TGTGCCAGCAGCGCTAGCGGGAAAGAGACCCAGTACTTC.

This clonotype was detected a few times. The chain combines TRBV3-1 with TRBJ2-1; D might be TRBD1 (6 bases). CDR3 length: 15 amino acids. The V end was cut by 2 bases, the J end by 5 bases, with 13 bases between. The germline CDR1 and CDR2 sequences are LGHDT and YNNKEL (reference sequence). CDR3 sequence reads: CASSQQGTPDNEQFF. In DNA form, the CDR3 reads TGTGCCAGCAGCCAACAGGGGACCCCCGACAATGAGCAGTTCTTC.

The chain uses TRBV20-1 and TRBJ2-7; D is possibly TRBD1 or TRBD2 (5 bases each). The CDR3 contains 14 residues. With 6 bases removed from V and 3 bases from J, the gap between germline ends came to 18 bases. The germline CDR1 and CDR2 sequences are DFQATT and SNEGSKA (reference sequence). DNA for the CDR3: TGCAGTGCCCCCGGGGCTATCCCCTACTACGAGCAGTACTTC. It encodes CSAPGAIPYYEQYF.

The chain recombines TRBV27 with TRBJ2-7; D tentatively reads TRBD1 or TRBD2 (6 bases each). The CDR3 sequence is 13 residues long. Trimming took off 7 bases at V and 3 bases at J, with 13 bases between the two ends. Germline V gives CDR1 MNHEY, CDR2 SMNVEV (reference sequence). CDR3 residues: CASKKGGRYEQYF. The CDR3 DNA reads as TGTGCCAGCAAAAAGGGGGGCCGCTACGAGCAGTACTTC.

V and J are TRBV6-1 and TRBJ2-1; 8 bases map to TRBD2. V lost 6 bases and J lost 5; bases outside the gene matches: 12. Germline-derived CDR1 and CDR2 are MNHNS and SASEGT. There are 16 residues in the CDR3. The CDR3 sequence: CASRFLSGRAHNEQFF. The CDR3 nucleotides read TGTGCCAGCAGATTCTTAAGCGGGAGAGCCCACAATGAGCAGTTCTTC.

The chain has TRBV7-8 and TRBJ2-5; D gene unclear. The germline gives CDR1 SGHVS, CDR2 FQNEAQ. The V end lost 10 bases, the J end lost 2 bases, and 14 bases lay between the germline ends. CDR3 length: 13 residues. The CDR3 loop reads CATNLAGQETQYF. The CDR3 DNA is TGTGCCACCAACCTGGCAGGACAAGAGACCCAGTACTTC.